Below, one T cell receptor beta chain is given with its context. Its antigen specificity is not known. No base qualities exist here, and no much larger clone lies one base off it. TCRbeta-specific cDNA was reverse-transcribed from 500 to 550 ng total RNA using a constant-region primer and ProtoScript II reverse transcriptase. Construction of the TCRbeta libraries relied on three nested rounds of multiplex PCR, following a slightly modified ARM-PCR procedure. The first two PCR rounds used multiplex TRBV1-TRBV30 forward primers with a Cbeta reverse primer, each for about 10 cycles. Sample barcodes and Illumina adapters were attached in a final 25-cycle PCR using Deep VentR polymerase. Before sequencing, amplicons of 200-500 bp were gel-purified using a QIAquick gel extraction kit. TCRbeta amplicons were sequenced on an Illumina HiSeq 2500 with 250-bp paired-end reads. From the authors' description of their analysis: To recover full CDR3 sequences, reads were quality-trimmed using Trimmomatic v0.33 and paired reads were then merged using FLASH v1.2.11. V, D and J germline segments were assigned to the rearranged TCRbeta sequences using MiGEC v1.2.1b. Clonotype statistics and Shannon-Wiener diversity indices were calculated with VDJtools v1.0.0. Except for diversity analysis, only each sample's 250 most abundant clonotypes were used in subsequent analyses to reduce sampling bias. TCRdb ran its own pipeline on the public reads, namely fastp trimming at Q25 and MiXCR clone calling, and kept in-frame beta chains. Records with the same CDR3 protein are collapsed into one entry carrying the most frequent genes and DNA. The V and J calls follow TCRdb's processing rather than the paper's. For this sample the table gives approximately 330,000 distinct CDR3 sequences, of which roughly two thirds were detected only once. The biggest ten clones account for roughly 6% of the sample.

The data belong to a study of tumor-infiltrating lymphocytes in primary liver carcinoma (dated by TCRdb to 2015 to 2018). For context, the study as a whole: Four or five patients with histopathologically diagnosed primary liver carcinoma underwent surgical resection in China between late 2015 and March 2016. For each liver tumor, the study sampled five regions along with adjacent normal tissue and blood, and applied TCRbeta repertoire sequencing, expression microarrays and whole-exome sequencing. Each sample produced about 3.5 to 8 million productive TCRbeta reads, and read depth showed no significant difference between tissue types. Reproducibility between technical replicate repertoires was high, with correlation coefficients above 0.95 and mean shared-clone rates about 0.9. The tumors of the five patients were staged as T1-T3 N0M0, with maximum diameters ranging from roughly 4.2 to 10 cm. A total of roughly 35 specimens from 5 patients went through TCRbeta repertoire sequencing, namely 25 tumor regions, 5 adjacent noncancerous liver tissues and 5 peripheral blood samples. Of the five patients, three men and two women aged 30 to 69 years, four had hepatocellular carcinoma and one had combined HCC and intrahepatic cholangiocarcinoma. The paper's findings and limits, for the study overall: Repertoire overlap was higher between tumor regions (mean about 36%) than tumor-adjacent (approximately 17%) or tumor-blood (approximately 14%) pairs, consistent with antigen-driven expansion. Only five patients were included in the study, and the authors note that the findings should be validated in a larger study. Only the TCR beta chain was sequenced, which likely underestimates true repertoire diversity because unpaired alpha chains were not captured. Because the samples were bulk and unsorted, CD4+ and CD8+ T cell repertoires could not be compared. Compared with blood, tumors had a significantly larger share of the repertoire taken up by the top 250 clones (p = 0.039).

Reading from cysteine to phenylalanine, the CDR3 counts 14 amino acids. The only DNA kept is the CDR3, 42 bases in frame from the first base. The germline V gene encodes CDR1 MNHNS and CDR2 SASEGT. Between the V and J ends, shortened by 9 bases and 4 bases respectively, the junction contains 16 bases. Blood RNA was extracted from unsorted whole blood using TRIzol reagent, and germline DNA was obtained with the DNeasy Blood & Tissue kit. Patients had chronic HBV infection and were treatment-naive at sampling. Approximately 4 milliliters of peripheral blood were collected into K2EDTA tubes before surgery.

Material for sequencing was peripheral blood. The origin of this receptor is a man aged 35-49 years with primary liver carcinoma and hepatitis B virus infection. Rearrangement joined TRBV6-1 to TRBJ1-5, with a tentative D gene TRBD1 over 6 matching bases. The sequence in DNA is TGTGCCAGAACCCCGAGGGGGGGAAATCAGCCCCAGCATTTT. Its translation reads: CARTPRGGNQPQHF.